The rows below give T cell receptor beta chains drawn from one sample of a study of PD-L1 blockade in urothelial cancer. Profiling relied on immunoSEQ multiplex PCR, and the TCRdb table lists in-frame clones only, not all of them. The table includes about 52,000 clones, roughly 80% detected once. Sequenced material: PBMCs, taken around atezolizumab (anti-PD-L1) treatment. These receptors were collected from a man in his 70s with urothelial cancer. Each CDR3 is given without its conserved first and last residue. Fields, in order: CDR3 protein, V gene, J gene.

ASRTDRSSGNTIY	TRBV6-6	TRBJ1-3
ASSQVGGDVGIRNYGYT	TRBV4-2	TRBJ1-2
ASSRTVNSPLH	TRBV5-4	TRBJ1-6
ASSAATGNTEAF	TRBV9	TRBJ1-1
ASRETGALNEKLF	TRBV2	TRBJ1-4
ASSYLNRGYYEQY	TRBV11-2	TRBJ2-7
ASTQYNEQF	TRBV19	TRBJ2-1
ASSIGQAYQETQY	TRBV5-1	TRBJ2-5
ASSWTGSTDTQY	TRBV5-4	TRBJ2-3
ASSFILAGGPTSTDTQY	TRBV7-6	TRBJ2-3
ASSPRPTGGGNTEAF	TRBV5-1	TRBJ1-1
ASQSDRALLD	TRBV6-6	TRBJ1-2
ASSLGTSGTGFEQF	TRBV11-3	TRBJ2-1
AWHSGRPETQY	TRBV30	TRBJ2-5
SVDLSGGETQY	TRBV29-1	TRBJ2-5
ASSGQGRREQY	TRBV2	TRBJ2-7
ASSIAGRKSNYGYT	TRBV5-6	TRBJ1-2